The 25 T cell receptor beta chains reported below all come from one sample, sequenced in a study of T cells in women clearing cervical HPV infection. Method: immunoSEQ multiplex PCR; TCRdb's copy keeps in-frame clones and lacks some. Its listing shows around 39,000 clones. The sequencing input was blood buffy coat. These receptors originate from a woman between 18 and 70 years old with a cervical HPV16 infection that either progressed to CIN3+ or cleared (not recorded which).

On this clone itself: The sequenced fragment ends 3 residues before the CDR3 boundary, so the rest is inferred from the germline J gene. The chain joins TRBV5-1 to TRBJ2-1; the match to TRBD2 covers 8 bases. The V and J ends lost 0 bases and 9 bases, in that order; junction bases with no gene match: 11. CDR3 length: 16 amino acids. CDR1 SGHRS and CDR2 YFSETQ come from the germline V gene. Incomplete CDR3 DNA: TGCGCCAGCAGCTTGGAGATTTCGGGGGGGTTGGGTGAG. Translation gives CASSLEISGGLGE. The CDR3 in its entirety is CASSLEISGGLGEQFF.

A word on this clone: The read terminates 3 residues ahead of where the CDR3 ends, so the germline J gene completes it. The chain employs TRBV5-1 and TRBJ1-2, with D perhaps matching TRBD1 (6 bases). Trimming left V 0 bases short and J 4 bases short, with 13 bases between. In germline, CDR1 is SGHRS, CDR2 YFSETQ. The CDR3 is made up of 15 amino acids. The CDR3 loop is CASSLEPGVGYGYTF. CDR3 bases read: TGCGCCAGCAGCTTGGAGCCAGGGGTGGGCTATGGC. Based on the CDR3 plus reference TRBV5-1 and TRBJ1-2, the full variable domain is KAGVTQTPRYLIKTRGQQVTLSCSPISGHRSVSWYQQTPGQGLQFLFEYFSETQRNKGNFPGRFSGRQFSNSRSEMNVSTLELGDSALYLCASSLEPGVGYGYTFGSGTRLTVV.

Worth noting for this clone: The observed sequence ends 3 residues before the CDR3 terminus, with the missing tail filled in from the germline J gene. V is TRBV10-3 and J is TRBJ2-7; 11 nucleotides match TRBD2. This CDR3 spans 19 amino acids. Germline-derived CDR1 and CDR2 are ENHRY and SYGVKD. V shed 6 bases and J 5 bases; nucleotides not matched to a gene: 21. The CDR3 bases that were read are TGTGCCATCAGAAGACAGGGCCCGGCACTAGCGGGAGTCGAGGACGAG. It yields the protein CAIRRQGPALAGVEDE. The full CDR3 protein is CAIRRQGPALAGVEDEQYF.

To note about this clone: The read falls 3 residues short of the CDR3 end, and the missing part is taken from the germline J gene. The rearrangement links TRBV7-3 to TRBJ2-7, with 12 nucleotides matching TRBD2. Germline CDR1 SGHTA, CDR2 FQGTGA. V dropped 5 bases and J dropped 3; count of bases not matched to a gene: 5. The CDR3 sequence is 15 residues long. The sequenced part of the CDR3 DNA is TGTGCCAGCAGCCGGACGACTAGCGGGAGCTACGAG. Translation: CASSRTTSGSYE. The full CDR3 sequence reads CASSRTTSGSYEQYF.

Notes on this clone: The read terminates 3 residues ahead of where the CDR3 ends, so the germline J gene completes it. The chain uses TRBV7-6 and TRBJ2-4, with a weak D call TRBD1 (6 bases). This CDR3 contains 13 residues. CDR1 SGHVS and CDR2 FNYEAQ come from the germline V gene. The covered CDR3 bases are TGTGCCAGCAGCTTAGCGCAGGGGCAGCCT. Translating it yields CASSLAQGQP. The whole CDR3 region reads CASSLAQGQPQYF.

Comments on this clone: The CDR3 end lies 3 residues beyond the end of the read and is filled in from the germline J gene. The gene calls are TRBV2 and TRBJ1-2; D possibly corresponds to TRBD1 (5 bases). The CDR3 contains 13 residues. Germline values: CDR1 SNHLY, CDR2 FYNNEI. CDR3 DNA, as far as it was read: TGTGCCCAAGGGGTCTCTCAAATCCACGAC. This gives the protein CAQGVSQIHD. The entire CDR3 sequence reads CAQGVSQIHDYTF. The variable domain in full, with the rest retrieved from reference TRBV2 and TRBJ1-2, is EPEVTQTPSHQVTQMGQEVILRCVPISNHLYFYWYRQILGQKVEFLVSFYNNEISEKSEIFDDQFSVERPDGSNFTLKIRSTKLEDSAMYFCAQGVSQIHDYTFGSGTRLTVV.

With regard to this clone: Sequencing ends 3 residues short of the CDR3 end; the germline J gene provides the rest. The chain uses TRBV19 and TRBJ1-1; 10 bases fit TRBD1. With V trimmed by 4 bases and J by 1 base, 3 bases remained unmatched. The CDR3 extends over 15 amino acids. In germline, CDR1 is LNHDA, CDR2 SQIVND (reference sequence). CDR3 in amino acids: CASSSGTGANTEAFF. The covered CDR3 bases are TGTGCCAGTAGTAGCGGGACAGGGGCGAACACTGAA.

To note about this clone: The read is 3 residues too short to cover the CDR3 end, so that end is filled in from the germline J gene. The chain combines TRBV19 with TRBJ2-2; 11 bases line up with TRBD2. The CDR3 runs 21 residues. V shed 0 bases and J 5 bases; nucleotides not matched to a gene: 17. Germline V gene data show CDR1 as LNHDA and CDR2 as SQIVND (reference sequence). The CDR3 spells CASSIDRLAGGRPKRTGELFF. The part of the CDR3 DNA that was read is TGTGCCAGTAGTATAGATCGCCTAGCGGGGGGCCGACCCAAGAGAACCGGGGAG.

As to this clone: The read terminates 3 residues before the CDR3 end, so the remaining end is supplied by the germline J gene. The chain recombines TRBV2 with TRBJ2-2, with D possibly TRBD1 on 6 matching bases. V dropped 6 bases and J dropped 6 bases, with 11 bases sitting between them. The CDR3 contains 13 residues. Per the germline V gene, CDR1 is SNHLY and CDR2 is FYNNEI. This CDR3 reads CASRPQGSGELFF. The covered CDR3 bases are TGTGCCAGCAGACCCCAGGGGTCCGGGGAG.

On this clone: The CDR3 is cut off 3 residues early in the read; its end comes from the germline J gene. The V and J genes are TRBV20-1 and TRBJ1-1; D is possibly TRBD1 (5 bases). V lost 7 bases and J 0 bases, leaving 9 bases between the germline ends. This CDR3 is 12 amino acids long. The germline CDR1 and CDR2 sequences are DFQATT and SNEGSKA (reference sequence). CDR3 bases read: TGCAGTGTGCGGGGCTTGAACACTGAA. Its translation is CSVRGLNTE. The entire CDR3 protein is CSVRGLNTEAFF.

Comment on this clone: The read comes to an end 3 residues before the CDR3 does, leaving the germline J gene to fill in the end. The rearrangement uses TRBV6-2 or TRBV6-3 and TRBJ1-1; no firm D call. This CDR3 region has 17 residues. CDR1 and CDR2 (germline): MNHEY, SVGEGT. CDR3 DNA, as far as it was read: TGTGCCAGCAGTTACAGAACCAGCGGGAGGACTAGAGATACG. Its translation is CASSYRTSGRTRDT. In full, the CDR3 is CASSYRTSGRTRDTAFF.

As to this clone: The read ends 3 residues early relative to the CDR3; the germline J gene fills the gap. This chain connects TRBV11-2 to TRBJ1-1; D not certain. The V and J ends lost 6 bases and 0 bases respectively, with 8 bases between them. Germline assignment: CDR1 SGHAT and CDR2 FQNNGV. The CDR3 has 13 residues. CDR3 DNA (partial): TGTGCCAGCAGTACTACCCTGAACACTGAA. Residues: CASSTTLNTE. The whole CDR3 reads CASSTTLNTEAFF.

A word on this clone: The read gets to within 3 residues of the CDR3 end, and the germline J gene fills in the rest. This chain links TRBV30 with TRBJ1-4; 7 nucleotides line up with TRBD1. The germline V gene encodes CDR1 GTSNPN and CDR2 SVGIG (reference sequence). The CDR3 totals 12 residues. With V trimmed by 8 bases and J by 6 bases, 6 bases remained unmatched. The part of the CDR3 DNA that was read is TGTGCCCGGGGACAGAGGGATGAAAAA. Encoded protein: CARGQRDEK. The complete CDR3 protein is CARGQRDEKLFF.

Concerning this clone: The read ends 3 residues shy of where the CDR3 ends; the end is completed using the germline J gene. J is TRBJ1-2 and V is TRBV16; no firm D call. Germline V CDR1 and CDR2: KGHSY, FQNENV. The CDR3 extends over 13 amino acids. The ends were cut back, 1 base at V and 4 bases at J, with 7 bases in the middle. The CDR3 bases that were read are TGTGCCAGCAGCCAATACGCCAGCTATGGC. Encoded protein: CASSQYASYG. The CDR3 in its entirety is CASSQYASYGYTF.

This clone is classed as medium-sized by frequency. The read gets to within 3 residues of the CDR3 end, and the germline J gene fills in the rest. The same CDR3 arises from other DNA sequences in this sample as well. The chain carries TRBV5-1 and TRBJ1-3; 9 bases fit TRBD1. Germline CDR1 is SGHRS and CDR2 is YFSETQ. The CDR3 totals 16 residues. Trimming removed 3 bases from V and 4 bases from J; junction bases left unmatched: 8. CDR3 amino acids: CASSSSWTGVGNTIYF. CDR3 DNA (partial): TGCGCCAGCAGCTCGAGCTGGACAGGGGTAGGAAACACC.

A note on this clone: The sequenced fragment ends 3 residues before the CDR3 boundary, so the rest is inferred from the germline J gene. The chain joins TRBV7-2 to TRBJ1-2, with no clear D. There are 13 residues in the CDR3. CDR1 is SGHTA and CDR2 is FQGNSA in the germline V gene. The CDR3 bases that were read are TGTGCCAGCAGCCAAGAGCGGGGTGGCGAC. Translated: CASSQERGGD. The whole CDR3 reads CASSQERGGDYTF.

With regard to this clone: Sequencing ends 3 residues short of the CDR3 end; the germline J gene provides the rest. The V call is TRBV7-2, the J call TRBJ2-2, with TRBD1 as a possible D gene (6 bases). In germline, CDR1 is SGHTA, CDR2 FQGNSA. The CDR3 totals 15 residues. The CDR3 here is CASHLIGGADEKLFF. Incomplete CDR3 DNA: TGTGCCAGTCACTTAATTGGGGGCGCCGATGAAAAG.

Comment on this clone: The CDR3 end is not reached by the read, which stops 3 residues before it; the germline J gene fills it in. The chain links TRBV5-6 to TRBJ1-4, with D maybe TRBD1 (6 bases). CDR1 is SGHDT and CDR2 is YYEEEE in the germline V gene. V was pared by 4 bases and J by 8 bases, with 18 bases between. The CDR3 is made up of 15 amino acids. CDR3 amino acids: CASSSGGRVREKLFF. CDR3 DNA (partial): TGTGCCAGCAGCAGCGGGGGCCGAGTGAGGGAAAAA.

About this clone: Read sequence stops 3 residues before the CDR3 end, and the germline J gene provides the missing end. The rearrangement joins TRBV30 to TRBJ1-5; D is undetermined. The CDR3 loop spans 13 amino acids. Germline-derived CDR1 and CDR2 are GTSNPN and SVGIG (reference sequence). V lost 0 bases, J lost 2 bases, and 5 bases lay in between. CDR3 loop: CAWSVKGNQPQHF. The covered CDR3 bases are TGTGCCTGGAGTGTAAAGGGCAATCAGCCC.

Concerning this clone: From the germline J gene comes the end of the CDR3, since the read stops 3 residues before it. V gene TRBV7-3 combines with J gene TRBJ1-4; D is uncertain. The CDR3 totals 13 residues. Germline CDR1 and CDR2: SGHTA and FQGTGA. Trimming shortened V by 0 bases and J by 7 bases, and 6 bases separated the two germline ends. The CDR3 protein is CASSLTSGEKLFF. CDR3 DNA, as far as it was read: TGTGCCAGCAGCTTAACCTCCGGTGAAAAA.

A word on this clone: The CDR3 goes on 3 residues after the read ends, and that part is filled in from the germline J gene. The chain links TRBV5-1 to TRBJ1-2; TRBD1 matches at 8 bases. Unmatched junction bases numbered 5, after V lost 2 bases and J lost 5 bases. The CDR3 sequence is 14 residues long. Germline CDR1 is SGHRS and CDR2 is YFSETQ. The CDR3 loop is CASSFGQGSYGYTF. The CDR3 DNA, read in part, is TGCGCCAGCAGCTTCGGACAGGGCTCGTATGGC.

Concerning this clone: The read terminates 3 residues ahead of where the CDR3 ends, so the germline J gene completes it. Other DNA sequences in this specimen translate into the identical CDR3. The chain is built from TRBV4-2 and TRBJ2-1; TRBD2 matches at 8 bases. Per the germline V gene, CDR1 is LGHNA and CDR2 is YNFKEQ. This CDR3 spans 15 amino acids. V shed 2 bases and J 4 bases; nucleotides not matched to a gene: 4. Incomplete CDR3 DNA: TGTGCCAGCAGCCAAACTAGCGGAGCTTACAATGAG. Translated, it gives CASSQTSGAYNE. The CDR3 reads in full as CASSQTSGAYNEQFF.

Remarks on this clone: The read ends 3 residues shy of where the CDR3 ends; the end is completed using the germline J gene. The rearrangement uses TRBV6-1 and TRBJ2-2; TRBD2 agrees at 10 bases. With V trimmed by 4 bases and J by 6 bases, 5 bases remained unmatched. Germline V gives CDR1 MNHNS, CDR2 SASEGT. CDR3 length: 15 residues. CDR3 DNA, as far as it was read: TGTGCCAGCAGTGTCCTAGCGGGGGAACCCGGGGAG. Translation: CASSVLAGEPGE. The CDR3 in full is CASSVLAGEPGELFF.

Note on this clone: Read coverage stops 3 residues before the CDR3 terminus; the germline J gene supplies the remainder. The V call is TRBV7-2, the J call TRBJ2-7; possible D gene TRBD1, 5 bases. Per germline, CDR1 SGHTA and CDR2 FQGNSA. CDR3 length equals 14 residues. V dropped 6 bases and J dropped 0 bases, with 12 bases sitting between them. CDR3 region: CASSSQADSYEQYF. CDR3 bases read: TGTGCCAGCAGTTCACAGGCCGACTCCTACGAG.

Regarding this clone: From the germline J gene comes the end of the CDR3, since the read stops 3 residues before it. V and J are TRBV20-1 and TRBJ2-2; 12 positions agree with TRBD2. Germline CDR1 is DFQATT and CDR2 is SNEGSKA (reference sequence). V lost 3 bases and J lost 8; bases outside the gene matches: 7. The CDR3 contains 15 residues. CDR3 in amino acids: CSARGTSGRGGELFF. The CDR3 bases that were read are TGCAGTGCTAGGGGGACTAGCGGGCGTGGGGGGGAG.